This T cell receptor (beta chain) was retrieved from a study of blood T cells in healthy people across ages. General study findings and limits: Using unsorted PBMCs precluded a conclusive naive versus antigen-experienced comparison.

Through a sample-barcoded 5' primer and a J-beta primer mix, a second PCR was run for about 7 to 12 cycles. All cDNA molecules were each tagged by a template-switch adaptor with 12 random nucleotides. MiXCR, applied by TCRdb to the 5' RACE reads, yields one record per CDR3 protein. The data hold roughly 680,000 distinct CDR3 sequences, with around 52% observed a single time. Notes on this clonotype: What it binds is unknown.

Trimming removed 3 bases from V and 4 bases from J; junction bases left unmatched: 9. Per germline, CDR1 SGHVS and CDR2 FNYEAQ. The CDR3 consists of 16 residues. Isolation per sample recovered at least 7 million PBMCs. Extractions gave at least 5.5 micrograms of total RNA per sample. The chain is built from TRBV7-6 and TRBJ2-3; TRBD2 matches 8 bases. The sequence was collected from a woman of 80 years or more in good health. The sequenced material came from blood. This CDR3 is CASSFGSGRGADTQYF. The CDR3 DNA reads as TGTGCCAGCAGCTTCGGGTCCGGGAGGGGTGCAGATACGCAGTATTTT. Full variable domain (missing parts from reference TRBV7-6 and TRBJ2-3): GAGVSQSPRYKVTKRGQDVALRCDPISGHVSLYWYRQALGQGPEFLTYFNYEAQQDKSGLPNDRFSAERPEGSISTLTIQRTEQRDSAMYRCASSFGSGRGADTQYFGPGTRLTVL.